These 3 T cell receptor beta chains originate from one sample sequenced in a study of T-cell memory formation after mild COVID-19 (dated by TCRdb to the early 2020s). Libraries were built with 5' RACE. The sample was run on an Illumina NovaSeq 6000. TCRdb itself trimmed the public reads at Q25 with fastp, ran MiXCR and retained productive beta chains. For every CDR3 protein sequence, its rows merge into one entry that carries the most common genes and DNA. The sample table lists 350,000 to 500,000 distinct CDR3 sequences, under 20% of them with a count of one. The top ten clones comprise 20% to 25% of the sample. Sequenced: PBMCs or a T cell subset sorted from them (not recorded which). The receptor source for this set is a man aged 18 to 29 who had mild COVID-19 (a few samples of this study predate the infection). The sample titles of this study are shuffled in the database, so cell type and time point are left out; the donor was told from shared clones.

The chain couples TRBV11-1 to TRBJ2-3, with TRBD2 as a possible D gene (5 bases). Germline V gives CDR1 SGHAT, CDR2 FQDESV (reference sequence). Trimming removed 3 bases from V and 2 bases from J, with 18 bases in between. The CDR3 sequence is 17 residues long. The CDR3 nucleotides read TGTGCCAGCAGCTTCCGTATATTCAGGAGGAACACAGATACGCAGTATTTT. Protein product: CASSFRIFRRNTDTQYF.

This clonotype was picked up a small number of times. The chain has TRBV29-1 and TRBJ2-3; possibly TRBD1 or TRBD2 for D (5 bases each). Trimming removed 5 bases from V and 6 bases from J, with 18 bases in between. CDR1 is SQVTM, CDR2 ANQGSEA, per germline. The CDR3 extends over 14 amino acids. The CDR3: CSVKPGRNFDTQYF. The CDR3 region has the DNA TGCAGCGTTAAACCGGGACGGAACTTCGATACGCAGTATTTT.

V and J are TRBV5-5 and TRBJ2-7; D ambiguous. This CDR3 has 13 amino acids. Trimming removed 0 bases at V and 0 bases at J, with 4 bases between. CDR1 is SGHKS, CDR2 YYEKEE, per germline (reference sequence). CDR3 residues: CASSLGISYEQYF. The CDR3 DNA reads TGTGCCAGCAGCTTGGGGATCTCCTACGAGCAGTACTTC.